The present entry profiles one T cell receptor beta chain with its context. No antigen is known for it. No much larger clone is present one base from it, and per-base qualities are unavailable. The data stem from a study of OX40 agonist ivuxolimab in advanced cancers. Study-wide context: Ivuxolimab was a fully human IgG2 agonistic monoclonal antibody targeting the costimulatory receptor OX40 (CD134). Of the roughly 52 dose-escalation patients, hepatocellular carcinoma was present in around 19, melanoma in roughly 15, renal cell carcinoma in 9 and head and neck cancer in 9. Intravenous ivuxolimab was administered to patients every 2 weeks at six dose levels: 0.01, 0.1, 0.3, 1.5, 3 and 10 mg/kg. The dose-escalation cohort was 82.7% male with a mean age of approximately 59 years, ranging from roughly 20 to 80. Patients were allowed to have had prior anti-PD-1, anti-PD-L1 or anti-CTLA-4 therapy, and roughly two fifths of the dose-escalation patients had been treated with checkpoint inhibitors. The paper describes the monotherapy dose-escalation part (N = 52 patients) of the phase I trial of ivuxolimab. Partial responses occurred in three dose-escalation patients: two with cutaneous melanoma and one with hepatocellular carcinoma. Peripheral TCRbeta sequencing was intended to test whether TCR sequence diversity was altered and clonal T-cell expansion was caused by ivuxolimab.

A distance of 6 bases separates the germline ends of V and J, which lose 3 bases and 4 bases respectively. The CDR3 runs 11 residues from the cysteine to the phenylalanine. The sequence is cut down to CDR3 DNA, 33 bases in frame from base 1. The germline V gene (reference sequence) supplies CDR1 DFQATT and CDR2 SNEGSKA. Broader findings and caveats from the paper: In the 0.1-3.0 mg/kg groups, partial responders were among the patients with the lowest normalized peripheral clonal expansion, particularly in CD8+ T cells. Antigen specificity was not determined for the clonally expanded peripheral T cells. At doses from 0.1 to 3.0 mg/kg, clonal expansion was seen in both CD4+ and CD8+ blood T cells between baseline and week 6. Low levels of normalized T-cell clonal expansion were also shown by some nonresponding patients. After ivuxolimab, CD8+ T cells had more expanded clones than CD4+ T cells on average.

The trial excluded patients who had a history of autoimmune disease or who were on systemic immunosuppression. In every dose cohort, peripheral blood was drawn for TCR sequencing at baseline, cycle 4 day 1, and cycle 7 day 1. The samples were taken from a phase I, first-in-human, multicenter, open-label dose-escalation trial of ivuxolimab. Adults with locally advanced or metastatic melanoma, renal cell carcinoma, hepatocellular carcinoma or head and neck squamous cell carcinoma were enrolled in the trial. Before TCR sequencing, CD4+ T cells and CD8+ T cells from peripheral blood were sorted into separate populations. Genomic DNA was isolated from the sorted cells so that the TCRbeta CDR3 region could be sequenced. The immunoSEQ Assay was used to sequence the TCRbeta CDR3 regions. TCRdb re-hosts the immuneACCESS table, in-frame sequences only. Its copies lack some clones; in the studies checked, an unresolved V gene accounts for under half of them, and the cause for the rest is not known. For this sample there are around 67,000 clones; about four fifths appear just once. Of the sample, 1.2% is held by the ten largest clones.

The chain links TRBV20-1 with TRBJ1-1; no D gene can be assigned with confidence. This TCR was recovered from an adult with an advanced solid tumor such as melanoma, head and neck, liver or kidney cancer. The sample consisted of CD4+ or CD8+ T cells sorted from blood, taken in a trial of the OX40 agonist ivuxolimab. The nucleotide sequence is given as TGCAGTGCTAGGGGGATCACTGAAGCTTTCTTT. This is translated as CSARGITEAFF.